The sequence of this TCR beta chain was determined in a study of cytomegalovirus exposure and HLA in healthy donors. Study observations and caveats: In a later analysis, a missense DCLRE1C variant was linked to TCR beta V- and J-gene trimming. The study designated fewer than 200 TCR beta chains cytomegalovirus-associated.

This clone turned up a few times. Its antigen remains unknown. Vbeta (60) and Jbeta (13) primers were used in the PCR. Only in-frame clones appear in the TCRdb table, and some are missing; sequencing was by immunoSEQ multiplex PCR. Of over 95,000 clones in the sample, roughly three quarters were seen once. Germline-derived CDR1 and CDR2 are MRHNA and SNTAGT. The CDR3 extends over 13 amino acids. Trimming removed 5 bases from V and 5 bases from J, with 10 bases in between. The sequence derives from a man aged 40-49 years in good health and CMV-seronegative. The sample was PBMCs. V usage is TRBV6-4 and J usage is TRBJ1-5; D is unclear. CDR3 sequence: CASSMNQDQPQHF. The CDR3 DNA sequence: TGTGCCAGCAGTATGAATCAGGATCAGCCCCAGCATTTT.